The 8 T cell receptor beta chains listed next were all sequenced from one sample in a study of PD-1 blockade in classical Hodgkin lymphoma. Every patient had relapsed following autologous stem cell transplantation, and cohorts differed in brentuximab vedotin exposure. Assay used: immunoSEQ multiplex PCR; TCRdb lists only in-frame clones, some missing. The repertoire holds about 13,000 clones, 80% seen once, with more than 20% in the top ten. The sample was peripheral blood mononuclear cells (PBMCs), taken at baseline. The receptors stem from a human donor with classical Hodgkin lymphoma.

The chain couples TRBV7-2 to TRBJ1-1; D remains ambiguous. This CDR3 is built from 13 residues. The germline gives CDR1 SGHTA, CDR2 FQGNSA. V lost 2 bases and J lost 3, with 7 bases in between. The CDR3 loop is CASSLSPDTEAFF. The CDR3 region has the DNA TGTGCCAGCAGCTTAAGCCCGGACACTGAAGCTTTCTTT.

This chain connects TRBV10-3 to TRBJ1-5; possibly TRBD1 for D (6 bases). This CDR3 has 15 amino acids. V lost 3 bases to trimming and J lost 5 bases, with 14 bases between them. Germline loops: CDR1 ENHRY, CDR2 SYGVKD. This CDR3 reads CAISERDTSYQPQHF. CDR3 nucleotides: TGTGCCATCAGTGAAAGGGACACATCCTATCAGCCCCAGCATTTT.

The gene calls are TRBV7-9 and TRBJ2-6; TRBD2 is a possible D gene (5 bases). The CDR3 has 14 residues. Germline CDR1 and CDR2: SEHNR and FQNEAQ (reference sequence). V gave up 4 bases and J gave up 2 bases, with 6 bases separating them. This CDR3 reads CASSWGAGANVLTF. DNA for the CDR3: TGTGCCAGCAGCTGGGGAGCTGGGGCCAACGTCCTGACTTTC.

The DNA of the CDR3 is TGCGCCAGCAGCCACCACCCCGAGGGACAGAGAACCAACACTGAAGCTTTCTTT. It specifies CASSHHPEGQRTNTEAFF. The rearrangement uses TRBV5-1 and TRBJ1-1; 7 bases map to TRBD1. The CDR3 has 18 residues. V lost 4 bases and J lost 2; bases outside the gene matches: 17. Germline CDR1 SGHRS, CDR2 YFSETQ.

CDR3 loop: CASSPLVSRGDTQYF. The DNA of the CDR3 is TGTGCCAGCTCACCCCTGGTTTCCAGGGGGGATACGCAGTATTTT. The rearrangement uses TRBV18 and TRBJ2-3; 7 bases are shared with TRBD1. CDR3 length equals 15 residues. Looked up from germline, CDR1 is KGHSH and CDR2 is LQKENI. J lost 6 bases, V lost 3 bases, and 9 bases had no gene match.

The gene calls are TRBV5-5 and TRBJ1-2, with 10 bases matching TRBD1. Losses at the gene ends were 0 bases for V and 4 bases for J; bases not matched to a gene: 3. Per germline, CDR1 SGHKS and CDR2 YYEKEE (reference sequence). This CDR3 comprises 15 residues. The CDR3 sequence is CASSLAGQGGYGYTF. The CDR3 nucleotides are TGTGCCAGCAGCTTGGCTGGACAGGGGGGCTATGGCTACACCTTC.

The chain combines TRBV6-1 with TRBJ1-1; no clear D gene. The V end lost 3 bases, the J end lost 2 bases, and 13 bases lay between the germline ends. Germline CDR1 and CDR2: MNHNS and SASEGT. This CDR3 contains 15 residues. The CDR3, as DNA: TGTGCCAGCAGTGACCTGACATATTCTAACACTGAAGCTTTCTTT. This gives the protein CASSDLTYSNTEAFF.

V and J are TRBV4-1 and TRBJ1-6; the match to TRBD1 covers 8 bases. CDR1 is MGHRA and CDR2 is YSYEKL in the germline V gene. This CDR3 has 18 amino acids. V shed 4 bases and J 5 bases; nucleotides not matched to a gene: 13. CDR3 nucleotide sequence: TGCGCCAGCAGCCCGTGGGGCTCAGGGGGCGCCGATAATTCACCCCTCCACTTT. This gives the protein CASSPWGSGGADNSPLHF.